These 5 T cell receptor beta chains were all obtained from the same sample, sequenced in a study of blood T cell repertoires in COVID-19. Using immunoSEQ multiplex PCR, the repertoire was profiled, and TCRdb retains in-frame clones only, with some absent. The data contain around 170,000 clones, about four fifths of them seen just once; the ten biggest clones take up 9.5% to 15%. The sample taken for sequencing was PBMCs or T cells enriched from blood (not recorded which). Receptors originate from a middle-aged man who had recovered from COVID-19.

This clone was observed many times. CDR3 coding DNA: TGTGCCAGCAGCAACAACGGTACCGGGACAGGGTCCTCCTACGAGCAGTACTTC. This gives the protein CASSNNGTGTGSSYEQYF. The chain recombines TRBV21-1 with TRBJ2-7; TRBD1 is the table's D call and was not checked against the DNA. TRBV21-1 is shown as a pseudogene. The CDR3 has 18 residues.

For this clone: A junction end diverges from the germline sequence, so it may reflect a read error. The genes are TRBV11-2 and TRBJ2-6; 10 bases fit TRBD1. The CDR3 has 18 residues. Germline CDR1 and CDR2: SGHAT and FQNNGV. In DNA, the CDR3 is TGTGCCAGCAGTTTAGCCAAGACAGGGGGCGCTGGGGCCAACGTCCTGACTTTC. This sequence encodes CASSLAKTGGAGANVLTF.

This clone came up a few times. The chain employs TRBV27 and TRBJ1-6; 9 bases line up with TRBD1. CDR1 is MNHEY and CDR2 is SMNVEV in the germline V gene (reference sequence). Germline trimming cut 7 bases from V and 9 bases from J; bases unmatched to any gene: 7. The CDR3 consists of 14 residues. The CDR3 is CASKPGQGGSPLHF. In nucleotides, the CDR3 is TGTGCCAGCAAACCGGGACAGGGAGGTTCACCCCTCCACTTT.

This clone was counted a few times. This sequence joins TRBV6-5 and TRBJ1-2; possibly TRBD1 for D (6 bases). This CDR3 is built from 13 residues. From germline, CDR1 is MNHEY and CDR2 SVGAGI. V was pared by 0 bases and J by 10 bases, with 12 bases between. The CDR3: CASSYSRQVDYTF. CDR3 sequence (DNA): TGTGCCAGCAGTTACTCGAGACAGGTTGACTACACCTTC.

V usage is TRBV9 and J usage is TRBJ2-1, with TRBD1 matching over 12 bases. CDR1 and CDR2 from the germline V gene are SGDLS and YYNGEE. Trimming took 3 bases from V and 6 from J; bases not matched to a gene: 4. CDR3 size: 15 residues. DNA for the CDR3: TGTGCCAGCAGCGGCGGGACAGGGGGCCTCAATGAGCAGTTCTTC. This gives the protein CASSGGTGGLNEQFF.